A single sample gave rise to the 20 T cell receptor beta chains below, sequenced in a study of blood T cell repertoires in COVID-19 (TCRdb year 2020). Library generation was performed with the immunoSEQ multiplex PCR assay. TCRdb took this table from immuneACCESS and kept in-frame rearrangements with V and J called. Such tables lack part of the clones; where checked against another copy, unresolved V genes explain under half of the gap, and the rest is unexplained. In all, the sample holds under 200,000 clones, and under 85% of those were seen once. The ten most abundant clones make up approximately 15% of the sample. The sequenced sample was peripheral blood. The receptors were gathered from a man in his 60s with active or convalescent COVID-19.

V usage is TRBV3-1 (or the pseudogene TRBV3-2) and J usage is TRBJ2-1; D possibly corresponds to TRBD1 (6 bases). V was trimmed by 8 bases and J by 4 bases, leaving 15 bases between them. Germline V gene sequence: CDR1 LGHDT, CDR2 YNNKEL (reference sequence). CDR3 length: 14 residues. For the CDR3, the DNA is TGTGCCAGCTCTAGACAGGACCTTTACAATGAGCAGTTCTTC. Translating it yields CASSRQDLYNEQFF.

This sequence joins TRBV11-3 and TRBJ2-1, with 8 nucleotides matching TRBD1. From germline, CDR1 is SGHNT and CDR2 YENEEA. The length of the CDR3 is 15 residues. V dropped 4 bases and J dropped 5; count of bases not matched to a gene: 7. The CDR3 DNA follows: TGTGCCAGCAGCTCCGGGACAGGTTTTAACAATGAGCAGTTCTTC. Its protein product is CASSSGTGFNNEQFF.

The chain recombines TRBV27 with TRBJ1-2, with TRBD1 matching over 8 bases. V was clipped by 5 bases and J by 5 bases; unmatched bases: 13. This CDR3 has 16 amino acids. Looked up from germline, CDR1 is MNHEY and CDR2 is SMNVEV (reference sequence). The chain's CDR3 is CASSLHSGQAFYGYTF. The CDR3 DNA sequence: TGTGCCAGCAGTCTCCATTCGGGACAGGCCTTTTATGGCTACACCTTC.

The CDR3 loop is CASSRTSGRVTDTQYF. As DNA, the CDR3 is TGTGCCAGCAGTCGGACTAGCGGGAGGGTCACAGATACGCAGTATTTT. The rearrangement links TRBV14 to TRBJ2-3; 15 nucleotides agree with TRBD2. This CDR3 is 16 amino acids long. The junction had 3 bases not matched to a gene; V was cut back by 6 bases and J by 2 bases. Germline values: CDR1 SGHDN, CDR2 FVKESK.

The chain is built from TRBV7-9 and TRBJ2-3, with D unresolved. The CDR3 extends over 14 amino acids. V shed 7 bases and J shed 6 bases, with 17 bases lying between them. The germline gives CDR1 SEHNR, CDR2 FQNEAQ (reference sequence). The CDR3 sequence: CASTFDQAEDTQYF. In DNA form, the CDR3 reads TGTGCCAGCACCTTCGATCAGGCAGAGGATACGCAGTATTTT.

The chain joins TRBV19 to TRBJ1-5; D perhaps matches TRBD1 (5 bases). V was trimmed by 7 bases and J by 4 bases, leaving 14 bases between them. From germline, CDR1 is LNHDA and CDR2 SQIVND (reference sequence). The CDR3 length is 14 residues. This chain's CDR3 is CASTTQGDNQPQHF. For the CDR3, the DNA is TGTGCCAGTACTACTCAAGGGGATAATCAGCCCCAGCATTTT.

This rearrangement joins TRBV11-1 to TRBJ2-2; D not certain. CDR1 is SGHAT, CDR2 FQDESV, per germline (reference sequence). Trimming took 2 bases from V and 7 from J, leaving 11 bases between them. The CDR3 spans 14 residues. CDR3 sequence (DNA): TGTGCCAGCAGCTTAAATCGGGTTGTCGGGGAGCTGTTTTTT. It is translated as CASSLNRVVGELFF.

The V call is TRBV2, the J call TRBJ2-7; 10 bases align to TRBD2. V shed 7 bases and J 4 bases; nucleotides not matched to a gene: 19. The CDR3 totals 18 residues. In germline, CDR1 is SNHLY, CDR2 FYNNEI. The CDR3 region has the DNA TGTGCCAGCACCGAGTCCCGTCTAGCGGGAGCCCTCGGTTACGAGCAGTACTTC. This encodes CASTESRLAGALGYEQYF.

This sequence joins TRBV7-9 and TRBJ2-3, with 11 nucleotides matching TRBD2. CDR1 and CDR2 from the germline V gene are SEHNR and FQNEAQ (reference sequence). This CDR3 has 15 residues. V lost 5 bases to trimming and J lost 3 bases; unmatched junction nucleotides: 4. The CDR3 spells CASSRSGRATDTQYF. DNA for the CDR3: TGTGCCAGCAGCCGTAGCGGGAGGGCGACAGATACGCAGTATTTT.

The chain joins TRBV28 to TRBJ2-2; 7 bases fit TRBD2. The CDR3 spans 15 residues. Trimming removed 3 bases from V and 3 bases from J; junction bases left unmatched: 4. Germline V CDR1 and CDR2: MDHEN, SYDVKM. CDR3 DNA: TGTGCCAGCAGTTTCTCCCGGGAGGACACCGGGGAGCTGTTTTTT. Its protein product is CASSFSREDTGELFF.

V gene TRBV19 combines with J gene TRBJ1-1, with D uncertain. This CDR3 region has 14 residues. Germline CDR1 reads LNHDA; CDR2 reads SQIVND (reference sequence). Trimming cost V 3 bases and J 1 base, with 9 bases left between them. Here the CDR3 reads CASSIRGRNTEAFF. The CDR3 nucleotides are TGTGCCAGTAGTATCAGAGGAAGGAACACTGAAGCTTTCTTT. Together with reference TRBV19 and TRBJ1-1, the CDR3 gives the full variable domain: DGGITQSPKYLFRKEGQNVTLSCEQNLNHDAMYWYRQDPGQGLRLIYYSQIVNDFQKGDIAEGYSVSREKKESFPLTVTSAQKNPTAFYLCASSIRGRNTEAFFGQGTRLTVV.

The chain uses TRBV9 and TRBJ2-7, with 7 bases that match TRBD2. The CDR3 length is 15 residues. Germline V lookup: CDR1 SGDLS, CDR2 YYNGEE. V trimming: 4 bases; J trimming: 3 bases; junction bases outside the gene matches: 10. The CDR3 DNA is TGTGCCAGCAGCTCCCCCGGGGCGGGAGACTACGAGCAGTACTTC. As protein: CASSSPGAGDYEQYF.

In this sample, this clone turned up once. The chain couples TRBV4-2 to TRBJ2-4; the match to TRBD1 covers 9 bases. The CDR3 loop spans 16 amino acids. With V trimmed by 0 bases and J by 8 bases, 8 bases remained unmatched. Germline lookup yields CDR1 LGHNA and CDR2 YNFKEQ. In DNA form, the CDR3 reads TGTGCCAGCAGCCAAGATACTGGGACAGGGACGGACATTCAGTACTTC. Its translation is CASSQDTGTGTDIQYF.

The genes are TRBV6-2 or TRBV6-3 and TRBJ2-7; D is ambiguous. The CDR3 runs to 12 residues. The germline gives CDR1 MNHEY, CDR2 SVGEGT. The V gene lost 3 bases and the J gene lost 9 bases, with 12 bases spanning the gap. The CDR3 DNA follows: TGTGCCAGCAGTTATGCTGGCCTAGGGCAGTACTTC. This sequence encodes CASSYAGLGQYF.

The chain recombines TRBV2 with TRBJ1-6, with D unclear. V gave up 9 bases and J gave up 8 bases, with 14 bases separating them. The length of the CDR3 is 13 residues. CDR1 is SNHLY, CDR2 FYNNEI, per germline. CDR3 in amino acids: CASAATAHSPLHF. The CDR3, as DNA: TGTGCCAGTGCTGCTACCGCGCATTCACCCCTCCACTTT.

The rearrangement links TRBV27 to TRBJ2-2, with D possibly being TRBD1 (6 bases). This CDR3 region has 16 residues. Trimming took off 5 bases at V and 6 bases at J, with 19 bases between the two ends. In germline, CDR1 is MNHEY, CDR2 SMNVEV (reference sequence). The CDR3 protein is CASSKQGLRTAGELFF. The CDR3 nucleotides read TGTGCCAGCAGTAAACAGGGTTTGAGAACTGCCGGGGAGCTGTTTTTT.

The rearrangement links TRBV9 to TRBJ2-5; 7 bases map to TRBD2. The CDR3 sequence is 15 residues long. The germline CDR1 and CDR2 sequences are SGDLS and YYNGEE. With V trimmed by 0 bases and J by 5 bases, 7 bases remained unmatched. The CDR3 region has the DNA TGTGCCAGCAGCGTAGGGGGGAGGGCCCTGGAGACCCAGTACTTC. Amino acids: CASSVGGRALETQYF.

The chain is built from TRBV5-1 and TRBJ2-7; 11 bases are a match to TRBD1. This CDR3 has 15 residues. J gave up 2 bases and V 1 base, and 2 bases lay outside the gene matches. The germline CDR1 and CDR2 sequences are SGHRS and YFSETQ. CDR3 sequence (DNA): TGCGCCAGCAGCTTGCGGGGACAGGGGGCCTACGAGCAGTACTTC. Protein: CASSLRGQGAYEQYF.

The chain carries TRBV7-2 and TRBJ1-2; the D gene is possibly TRBD1 (5 bases). Trimming removed 5 bases at V and 1 base at J, with 11 bases between. This CDR3 has 14 amino acids. Germline assignment: CDR1 SGHTA and CDR2 FQGNSA. In DNA, the CDR3 is TGTGCCAGCAGCCGCGAGCAGGGTAACTATGGCTACACCTTC. The encoded protein is CASSREQGNYGYTF.

The table lists this clone with a count of one. The rearrangement links TRBV6-5 to TRBJ2-1, with 13 bases that match TRBD2. The J segment lost 7 bases and the V segment lost 0 bases, leaving 3 bases of the junction unmatched. The germline gives CDR1 MNHEY, CDR2 SVGAGI. This CDR3 has 16 amino acids. CDR3 nucleotide sequence: TGTGCCAGCAGTTACTCGAAACTAGCGGGGGGGAATGAGCAGTTCTTC. It codes for CASSYSKLAGGNEQFF.